The 13 T cell receptor beta chains reported below all come from one sample, sequenced in a study of T cell repertoires in cytomegalovirus infection. TCRdb redid the calling of the reads with MiXCR, one entry per CDR3 protein. This table has 400,000 or so distinct CDR3 sequences, roughly 30% appearing once. Sequenced input: PBMCs. These receptors were obtained from a human donor in good health (CMV status not recorded). Some clones in this sample may be carry-over from other donors' samples.

The sample holds a few counts of this clonotype. This chain uses TRBV11-2 with TRBJ1-1, with D unclear. The CDR3 totals 17 residues. Germline V gene sequence: CDR1 SGHAT, CDR2 FQNNGV. Between the trimmed V and J ends, which lost 6 bases and 2 bases, there was a span of 22 bases. DNA for the CDR3: TGTGCCAGCAGGCGTCGACTAATTCATGGGATAAACACTGAAGCTTTCTTT. Its protein is CASRRRLIHGINTEAFF.

This chain connects TRBV2 to TRBJ2-6, with 10 positions matching TRBD1. The V segment lost 3 bases and the J segment 2 bases; nucleotides outside the gene matches: 4. Germline assignment: CDR1 SNHLY and CDR2 FYNNEI. There are 17 residues in the CDR3. CDR3 DNA sequence: TGTGCCAGCAGTGAGTTGACAGGGGGCACTGGGGCCAACGTCCTGACTTTC. It yields the protein CASSELTGGTGANVLTF.

This clonotype was found a few times. The chain combines TRBV12-3 or TRBV12-4 with TRBJ1-1; D not certain. The CDR3 contains 12 residues. V was pared by 2 bases and J by 8 bases, with 9 bases between. The CDR3 reads CASSLWVGEAFF. The CDR3 DNA follows: TGTGCCAGCAGTTTATGGGTAGGGGAAGCTTTCTTT.

This clonotype was observed a single time. The germline gene is not matched at one end of the junction; a read error may be the cause. The chain links TRBV27 to TRBJ1-2, with D possibly being TRBD1 (6 bases). CDR1 is MNHEY and CDR2 is SMNVEV in the germline V gene (reference sequence). The CDR3 is made up of 15 amino acids. Here the CDR3 reads CACSFDKTGNYGYTF. The CDR3 region has the DNA TGTGCCTGCAGTTTCGACAAGACAGGAAACTATGGCTACACCTTC.

At least ten counts were recorded for this clonotype. The chain links TRBV6-1 to TRBJ2-1; D is unresolved. This CDR3 contains 13 residues. The germline CDR1 and CDR2 sequences are MNHNS and SASEGT. V was shortened by 6 bases and J by 4 bases, with 10 bases between the two germline ends. CDR3 loop: CASRPDGYNEQFF. For the CDR3, the DNA is TGTGCCAGCAGACCGGACGGATACAATGAGCAGTTCTTC.

This clonotype was seen a handful of times. The chain employs TRBV12-3 or TRBV12-4 and TRBJ1-5; D possibly corresponds to TRBD1 (5 bases). Trimming removed 8 bases from V and 9 bases from J, with 17 bases in between. The CDR3 consists of 13 residues. DNA of the CDR3: TGTGCCAGCTCCTCGGGGGGAGTATCGCCCCAGCATTTT. This translates into CASSSGGVSPQHF.

The sample holds a few counts of this clonotype. The chain combines TRBV7-9 with TRBJ2-5, with a possible D match to TRBD2 (5 bases). CDR3 length equals 15 residues. Per germline, CDR1 SEHNR and CDR2 FQNEAQ (reference sequence). Trimming cost V 5 bases and J 3 bases, with 16 bases left between them. As DNA, the CDR3 is TGTGCCAGCAGCCGGCGGGCGATCCGAAAAGAGACCCAGTACTTC. It encodes CASSRRAIRKETQYF.

The J gene is TRBJ1-5, the V gene TRBV20-1; TRBD1 matches 8 bases. The J segment lost 3 bases and the V segment lost 3 bases, leaving 7 bases of the junction unmatched. Germline CDR1 reads DFQATT; CDR2 reads SNEGSKA (reference sequence). This CDR3 region has 15 residues. The CDR3 DNA reads TGCAGTGCTAGGGCCCGGGACAGGCCCAATCAGCCCCAGCATTTT. Translating gives CSARARDRPNQPQHF.

This clonotype occurred many times. The V gene is TRBV7-2, the J gene TRBJ2-7, with D possibly matching TRBD1 (6 bases). Germline-derived CDR1 and CDR2 are SGHTA and FQGNSA. V was pared by 4 bases and J by 6 bases, with 19 bases between. The CDR3 is made up of 15 amino acids. The CDR3 DNA reads as TGTGCCAGCAGCTCCCCCATACGGGACACCATCGAGCAGTACTTC. Residues: CASSSPIRDTIEQYF.

This clonotype has more than one count but fewer than ten. J is TRBJ1-5 and V is TRBV4-3; D gene unclear. The CDR3 is 15 amino acids. V gave up 0 bases and J gave up 6 bases, with 12 bases separating them. Germline CDR1 and CDR2: LGHNA and YSLEER. As DNA, the CDR3 is TGCGCCAGCAGCCAAGATGGGTCAGACGGTCAGCCCCAGCATTTT. Its translation: CASSQDGSDGQPQHF.

This clonotype came up a few times. The chain is built from TRBV5-1 and TRBJ1-2; maybe TRBD1 (5 bases). Trimming took off 8 bases at V and 2 bases at J, with 16 bases between the two ends. The germline CDR1 and CDR2 sequences are SGHRS and YFSETQ. The CDR3 is 14 residues long. Here the CDR3 reads CARTPPGRNYGYTF. The CDR3 nucleotides read TGCGCCAGAACCCCCCCGGGGCGGAACTATGGCTACACCTTC. The complete variable domain, with remaining parts taken from reference TRBV5-1 and TRBJ1-2, reads KAGVTQTPRYLIKTRGQQVTLSCSPISGHRSVSWYQQTPGQGLQFLFEYFSETQRNKGNFPGRFSGRQFSNSRSEMNVSTLELGDSALYLCARTPPGRNYGYTFGSGTRLTVV.

This clonotype has just a few counts. The chain carries TRBV11-2 and TRBJ2-5; no definite D call. CDR3 size: 15 residues. Trimming pared 2 bases from V and 5 bases from J, leaving 15 bases between. Germline lookup yields CDR1 SGHAT and CDR2 FQNNGV. As DNA, the CDR3 is TGTGCCAGCAGCTTATCGGCGCTACCGGAGGAGACCCAGTACTTC. It specifies CASSLSALPEETQYF.

The chain links TRBV19 to TRBJ2-7; 9 positions match TRBD2. Per germline, CDR1 LNHDA and CDR2 SQIVND (reference sequence). This CDR3 has 15 residues. Germline trimming cut 5 bases from V and 2 bases from J; bases unmatched to any gene: 7. The CDR3 reads CASSPAGGGTYEQYF. CDR3 bases: TGTGCCAGTAGTCCAGCGGGGGGCGGAACCTACGAGCAGTACTTC.